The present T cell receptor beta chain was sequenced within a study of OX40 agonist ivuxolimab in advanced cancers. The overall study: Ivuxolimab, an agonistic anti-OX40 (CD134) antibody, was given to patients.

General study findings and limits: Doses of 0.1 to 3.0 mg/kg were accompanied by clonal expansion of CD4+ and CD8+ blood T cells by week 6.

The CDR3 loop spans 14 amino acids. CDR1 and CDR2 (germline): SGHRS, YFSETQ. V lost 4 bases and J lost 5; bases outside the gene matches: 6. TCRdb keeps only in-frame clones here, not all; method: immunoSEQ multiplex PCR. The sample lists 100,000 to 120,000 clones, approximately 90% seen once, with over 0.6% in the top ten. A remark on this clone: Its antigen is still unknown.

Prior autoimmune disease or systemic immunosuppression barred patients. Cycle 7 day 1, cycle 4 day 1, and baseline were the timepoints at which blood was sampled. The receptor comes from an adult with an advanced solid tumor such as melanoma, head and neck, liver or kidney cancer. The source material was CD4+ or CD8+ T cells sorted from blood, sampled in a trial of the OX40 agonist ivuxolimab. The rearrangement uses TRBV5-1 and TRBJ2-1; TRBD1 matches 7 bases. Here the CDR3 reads CASSPGTANNEQFF. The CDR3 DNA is TGCGCCAGCAGCCCCGGGACAGCGAACAATGAGCAGTTCTTC.